Shown below are 11 T cell receptor beta chains from a single sample sequenced in a study of T cells in Graves' hyperthyroidism and ophthalmopathy. The TCR beta CDR3 regions underwent amplification using RNA transcripts as the source. First-round RT-PCR of the TCR CDR3 relied on the HTBI primer set. Via MiXCR, TCRdb re-called the multiplex PCR reads, giving one row per CDR3 protein. Of some 560,000 distinct CDR3 sequences in the sample, 14% are singletons; the top ten hold approximately 15%. The sample taken for sequencing was blood. Source of these receptors: a woman aged 40 to 50 with Graves' hyperthyroidism.

The sample holds a few counts of this clonotype. This sequence joins TRBV10-2 and TRBJ2-7, with TRBD1 matching 7 bases. V was pared by 5 bases and J by 3 bases, with 7 bases of the junction left unmatched. In germline, CDR1 is WSHSY, CDR2 SAAADI. CDR3 length equals 14 residues. The CDR3 DNA is TGCGCCAGCAGTATCGGGACAGCTAGCTACGAGCAGTACTTC. Its protein is CASSIGTASYEQYF.

The chain employs TRBV4-2 and TRBJ2-5; a possible D gene is TRBD2 (6 bases). The CDR3 has 19 residues. Trimming shortened V by 0 bases and J by 2 bases, and 22 bases separated the two germline ends. Germline V lookup: CDR1 LGHNA, CDR2 YNFKEQ. The CDR3 DNA is TGTGCCAGCAGCCAAGAGAGAGTCCTAGCGTCCAGACAACAAGAGACCCAGTACTTC. Protein: CASSQERVLASRQQETQYF.

This clonotype was picked up many times. The chain employs TRBV30 and TRBJ1-1, with D hard to call. The CDR3 spans 12 residues. CDR1 GTSNPN and CDR2 SVGIG come from the germline V gene (reference sequence). The V end lost 2 bases, the J end lost 1 base, and 5 bases lay between the germline ends. This CDR3 reads CAWSYSNTEAFF. Here the CDR3 DNA reads TGTGCCTGGAGTTACTCGAACACTGAAGCTTTCTTT. Combining the CDR3 with reference TRBV30 and TRBJ1-1 gives the whole variable domain SQTIHQWPATLVQPVGSPLSLECTVEGTSNPNLYWYRQAAGRGLQLLFYSVGIGQISSEVPQNLSASRPQDRQFILSSKKLLLSDSGFYLCAWSYSNTEAFFGQGTRLTVV.

This clonotype was counted only a few times. The junction differs from germline at one of its ends, possibly a read error. This rearrangement joins TRBV20-1 to TRBJ2-7; 9 bases are a match to TRBD2. Germline lookup yields CDR1 DFQATT and CDR2 SNEGSKA (reference sequence). The CDR3 totals 16 residues. The CDR3 bases are TGCAGTGCTAGAGATGTAGCGGGAGCTGGGACATACGAGCGGTACTTC. This codes for CSARDVAGAGTYERYF.

This clonotype showed up many times. This chain joins TRBV7-3 and TRBJ2-1; TRBD1 matches at 7 bases. V shed 4 bases and J 4 bases; nucleotides not matched to a gene: 10. The CDR3 length is 16 residues. Germline-derived CDR1 and CDR2 are SGHTA and FQGTGA. CDR3 residues: CASSSKTGTVYNEQFF. The CDR3 bases are TGTGCCAGCAGCTCTAAGACAGGGACCGTTTACAATGAGCAGTTCTTC.

In its sample, this clonotype was seen a few times. The chain uses TRBV19 and TRBJ2-2, with TRBD2 matching over 10 bases. The CDR3 runs 16 residues. Germline loops: CDR1 LNHDA, CDR2 SQIVND (reference sequence). With 4 bases clipped from V and 2 bases from J, the junction kept 4 bases outside the gene matches. The CDR3 DNA is TGTGCCAGTAGTACCCCTAGCGGGAGAAACACCGGGGAGCTGTTTTTT. Amino acids: CASSTPSGRNTGELFF.

This clonotype was recorded many times. This sequence joins TRBV27 and TRBJ2-1; D is undetermined. CDR3 length: 13 residues. V shed 2 bases and J shed 6 bases, with 8 bases lying between them. Germline assignment: CDR1 MNHEY and CDR2 SMNVEV (reference sequence). The CDR3 DNA is TGTGCCAGCAGTTTAGGCTACCTCAATGAGCAGTTCTTC. Translation gives CASSLGYLNEQFF.

The CDR3 loop reads CASSYPVGGVGNQPQHF. The DNA for the CDR3 is TGTGCCAGCAGTTACCCTGTAGGGGGAGTAGGCAATCAGCCCCAGCATTTT. The chain links TRBV6-6 to TRBJ1-5; perhaps TRBD1 as D (6 bases). Germline V lookup: CDR1 MNHNY, CDR2 SVGAGI (reference sequence). The V and J ends lost 2 bases and 2 bases respectively, with 16 bases between them. This CDR3 has 17 amino acids.

The chain couples TRBV6-1 to TRBJ2-2, with D perhaps TRBD2 (5 bases). The CDR3 covers 16 residues. CDR1 and CDR2 from the germline V gene are MNHNS and SASEGT. V was trimmed by 5 bases and J by 1 base, leaving 14 bases between them. In DNA, the CDR3 is TGTGCCAGCAGTCCAATAGGACGGGAGAACACCGGGGAGCTGTTTTTT. Translation gives CASSPIGRENTGELFF.

The genes are TRBV20-1 and TRBJ2-2, with 14 bases lining up with TRBD2. Trimming took 7 bases from V and 5 from J; bases not matched to a gene: 9. This CDR3 is 16 amino acids long. Germline assignment: CDR1 DFQATT and CDR2 SNEGSKA (reference sequence). CDR3 region: CSVQGLAGVGTGELFF. CDR3 nucleotide sequence: TGCAGTGTCCAGGGACTAGCGGGAGTAGGTACCGGGGAGCTGTTTTTT.

The chain is built from TRBV29-1 and TRBJ1-4; D remains ambiguous. Trimming cost V 7 bases and J 4 bases, with 7 bases left between them. CDR1 and CDR2 from the germline V gene are SQVTM and ANQGSEA. This CDR3 is 11 amino acids long. CDR3 DNA sequence: TGCAGCGGAAGGTTTAATGAAAAACTGTTTTTT. This translates into CSGRFNEKLFF.